This is a list of T cell receptor beta chains from one sample in a study of shared clonotypes between healthy human individuals. Clones were sequenced by immunoSEQ multiplex PCR, and TCRdb holds only the in-frame ones, with some missing. The sample has approximately 2,300,000 clones, 80% to 95% seen once. Specimen: naive CD4+ T cells from PBMCs. The receptors derive from a man aged 18-30 years in good health. Some clones in this sample may be carry-over from other donors' samples. CDR3s include the opening cysteine and the closing phenylalanine or tryptophan. D genes are given only for firm matches. For some rows the clone size is stated as once, few or many, or as a class when expanded; others skip it.

v_gene	d_gene	j_gene	abundance	CDR3nt	CDR3aa
TRBV9	-	TRBJ1-2	-	TGTGCCAGCAGCACGGGCCCCTATGGCTACACCTTC	CASSTGPYGYTF
TRBV7-8	-	TRBJ2-2	-	TGTGCCAGCAGCTTCGGGCCGACGAACACCGGGGAGCTGTTTTTT	CASSFGPTNTGELFF
TRBV28	-	TRBJ2-7	-	TGTGCCAGCAGTTCCTCTAGCGCTAGCTCGAGAAGATACGAGCAGTACTTC	CASSSSSASSRRYEQYF
TRBV11-2	-	TRBJ2-2	-	TGTGCCAGCAGCTTATTTTCGGACCCTAACACCGGGGAGCTGTTTTTT	CASSLFSDPNTGELFF
TRBV28	-	TRBJ2-5	-	TGTGCCAGCAGTTCGCAGGGGCGGGAGACCCAGTACTTC	CASSSQGRETQYF
TRBV9	-	TRBJ1-1	-	TGTGCCAGCAGCGTAGAGCTGAACACTGAAGCTTTCTTT	CASSVELNTEAFF
TRBV4-3	-	TRBJ1-1	-	TGCGCCAGCAGCCAACAACAGGGATACACTGAAGCTTTCTTT	CASSQQQGYTEAFF
TRBV12-5	-	TRBJ2-7	-	TGTGCTAGTGGTTTGGACCTAGAATACGAGCAGTACTTC	CASGLDLEYEQYF
TRBV29-1	TRBD1	TRBJ1-5	-	TGCAGCGTTGAGGACAGGGGCGGTCAGCCCCAGCATTTT	CSVEDRGGQPQHF
TRBV5-4	-	TRBJ2-7	once	TGTGCCAGCAGCTCCGTACCGGGGGCCGAGCAGTACTTC	CASSSVPGAEQYF
TRBV2	-	TRBJ2-7	-	TGTGCCAGCAATTATGGCGGAATCTACGAGCAGTACTTC	CASNYGGIYEQYF
TRBV7-9	TRBD1	TRBJ2-7	-	TGTGCCAGCAGCTTATTGGGACAGGGTACCTACGAGCAGTACTTC	CASSLLGQGTYEQYF
TRBV9	TRBD1	TRBJ2-5	-	TGTGCCAGCAGCCTCCGGACAGGGGGCCGGGGGACCCAGTACTTC	CASSLRTGGRGTQYF
TRBV9	TRBD1	TRBJ2-2	-	TGTGCCAGCAGCGTAGAGGGACAGGGTTCTTTAGTCCGCACCGGGGAGCTGTTTTTT	CASSVEGQGSLVRTGELFF
TRBV5-8	-	TRBJ1-5	few	TGTGCCAGCAGCGCAGACGGATATCAGCCCCAGCATTTT	CASSADGYQPQHF
TRBV4-1	-	TRBJ1-2	-	TGCGCCAGCAGCCAGGGAATTAACTATGGCTACACCTTC	CASSQGINYGYTF
TRBV15	TRBD2	TRBJ2-7	-	TGTGCCACCAGCAGGGGACTAGCGGGCTACGAGCAGTACTTC	CATSRGLAGYEQYF
TRBV28	-	TRBJ2-5	-	TGTGCCAGCAGTTTAGGTTCCAGGGTCCTAGCGACCCAGTACTTC	CASSLGSRVLATQYF
TRBV21-1	-	TRBJ2-7	few	TGTGCCAGCAGTTTGAGGACAGGGGAATCCTACGAGCAGTACTTC	CASSLRTGESYEQYF
TRBV13	-	TRBJ1-6	-	TGTGCCAGCAGCTCCTACCCCGCAGGGAAAGCTTCACCCCTCCACTTT	CASSSYPAGKASPLHF
TRBV5-1	TRBD1	TRBJ2-7	-	TGCGCCAGCAGCTTTGGGGGACAGGGCGTGAACGAGCAGTACTTC	CASSFGGQGVNEQYF
TRBV2	TRBD2	TRBJ2-6	once	TGTGCCAGCACCCCGGGACTAGCGGGAGTATACTCTGGGGCCAACGTCCTGACTTTC	CASTPGLAGVYSGANVLTF
TRBV28	TRBD1	TRBJ2-5	-	TGTGCCAGCAGTATGACAGGGTTTAAAGAGACCCAGTACTTC	CASSMTGFKETQYF
TRBV11-3	-	TRBJ2-7	-	TGTGCCAGCAGCTCAACCTCAGCCGAGCAGTACTTC	CASSSTSAEQYF
TRBV7-3	-	TRBJ1-2	-	TGTGCCAGCAGCTTAAGGGGTGGCTACACCTTC	CASSLRGGYTF
TRBV6-5	TRBD1	TRBJ1-2	once	TGTGCCAGCAGTTACTCCCAGCGGGGGACAGGGAGGGGCTACACCTTC	CASSYSQRGTGRGYTF